Listed below are T cell receptor beta chains from one sample, sequenced in a study of control samples from healthy donors and cancer patients. The table came from immunoSEQ multiplex PCR; TCRdb's copy has only in-frame clones and leaves some out. The sample has some 150,000 clones, about 90% seen once; the top ten hold about 3%. The sample was blood. These receptors were taken from a man younger than 45 in good health. Each CDR3 is given with its conserved first and last residue. Each record gives: V gene, CDR3 protein.

>TRBV7-2
CASSFDRGDTIYF
>TRBV5-1
CASKLAGSDTQYF
>TRBV28
CASSPSGSTDTQYF
>TRBV5-1
CASSLGLAGVPFSYNEQFF
>TRBV6-1
CASSESGGRNSPLHF
>TRBV7-8
CASSLFGNSPLHF
>TRBV27
CASSFSGVGGNQPQHF
>TRBV28
CASSELGGDGYTF
>TRBV9
CASSADRTGRGYTF
>TRBV27
CASSRGASDYGYTF
>TRBV9
CASSVGGAGTGELFF
>TRBV19
CASSMSTGAHYGYTF
>TRBV5-1
CASSERTSGHYEQYF
>TRBV11-2
CASSLNSGTVENEQFF
>TRBV6-5
CASLWVPTGELFF
>TRBV11-2
CASSYRDSLSEAFF
>TRBV6-1
CASSEETLTYNEQFF
>TRBV11-3
CASSLGRGTNSPLHF
>TRBV28
CASSPDLAGRTSEQYF
>TRBV11-2
CASSGAGTGTYEQYF
>TRBV27
CASSGQGVNTEAFF
>TRBV19
CASSIRWLAGASNTGELFF
>TRBV6-6
CASSLLSGGARNEQFF
>TRBV7-3
CASSLSGNTEAFF
>TRBV28
CASSLLRGGTEAFF
>TRBV2
CASREDGDNYGYTF
>TRBV9
CASSVNLGGVTEAFF
>TRBV11-2
CASSLLAPGAEAFF
>TRBV20-1
CSVGQTYEQYF
>TRBV3-1/TRBV3-2
CASSSRTGDNEQFF
>TRBV6-5
CASIPGLGEETQYF
>TRBV25-1
CASSAQFHEQYF
>TRBV27
CASRGLAGVNTGELFF
>TRBV5-4
CASSFRGKAEAFF
>TRBV5-8
CASSTGTGGAYGEAFF
>TRBV6-6
CASSSQAAGRSPLHF
>TRBV5-6
CASSRWFGTGGMNTEAFF
>TRBV12-5
CASGLGTVSYEQYF
>TRBV6-5
CASSRGTGDSPLHF
>TRBV6-5
CASRQSGGRTDTQYF
>TRBV28
CASSKPGQGDWTQYF
>TRBV3-1/TRBV3-2
CASSQVGRPGDTIYF
>TRBV6-6
CASIDEGQDSNQPQHF
>TRBV5-1
CASSLASRNSPLHF
>TRBV11-2
CASSLDSRSGANVLTF
>TRBV14
CASSPGRSNYGYTF
>TRBV5-4
CASSLVPSGIDDTQYF
>TRBV5-1
CASSQSDATNTGELFF
>TRBV6-1
CASSDPGQGAATSYEQYF
>TRBV5-6
CASSILAGGETQYF
>TRBV7-9
CASSLGGWADTQYF
>TRBV6-5
CATETAYNSPLHF
>TRBV15
CATSMTKVSPLHF
>TRBV7-9
CAFLWDLNTEAFF
>TRBV19
CASSPDRDNSPLHF